Listed below are T cell receptor beta chains from one sample, sequenced in a study of blood T cell repertoires in COVID-19. The protocol was immunoSEQ multiplex PCR, while the TCRdb copy is restricted to in-frame clones and leaves out a portion. The sample has some 160,000 clones, roughly 93% seen once. The sequencing input was peripheral blood. These receptors all stem from a man aged 18 to 35 with acute or convalescent COVID-19. Both conserved end residues are part of each CDR3. A D gene is named only where the DNA matches it firmly. Some rows have no size entry. The others give once, few or many, or a class for an expanded clone.

size	V	J	D	DNA	CDR3
-	TRBV18	TRBJ1-2	-	TGTGCCAGCTCCACAACGTTTTTGGGCTACACCTTC	CASSTTFLGYTF
-	TRBV27	TRBJ2-3	TRBD1	TGTGCCAGCAGTTGGGGGACAGGGGGAGATACGCAGTATTTT	CASSWGTGGDTQYF
-	TRBV30	TRBJ1-6	-	TGTGCCTGGAGTGCCCTGACAGTCACCTATAATTCACCCCTCCACTTT	CAWSALTVTYNSPLHF
-	TRBV24-1	TRBJ2-3	TRBD2	TGTGCCACCAGTGACGGGCGGGGAGCGGGAGTATTAGCCGATACGCAGTATTTT	CATSDGRGAGVLADTQYF
-	TRBV4-1	TRBJ1-1	-	TGCGCCAGCAGCCAAGATTTTAGAGAAGCTTTCTTT	CASSQDFREAFF
once	TRBV19	TRBJ1-6	-	TGTGCCAGTAGTGGAGATAGAGGGATAATTAATTCACCCCTCCACTTT	CASSGDRGIINSPLHF
-	TRBV30	TRBJ1-5	TRBD1	TGTGCCTGGAGTGAAATGGGACAGTTCAATCAGCCCCAGCATTTT	CAWSEMGQFNQPQHF
-	TRBV7-9	TRBJ1-4	TRBD1	TGTGCCAGCAGCTTCGAAACCGCAGGGGGCCAAAATGAAAAACTGTTTTTT	CASSFETAGGQNEKLFF
-	TRBV6-6	TRBJ2-7	-	TGTGCCAGCAAGGGGCCCGGGGGAGAGGGAGTCTACGAGCAGTACTTC	CASKGPGGEGVYEQYF
-	TRBV29-1	TRBJ1-3	TRBD1	TGCAGCGTTGCCCCAGGGGGTTCCGGAAACACCATATATTTT	CSVAPGGSGNTIYF
-	TRBV5-5	TRBJ1-6	TRBD1	TGTGCCAGCAGCTTGTGGGACAGGAGCAATTCACCCCTCCACTTT	CASSLWDRSNSPLHF
-	TRBV11-2	TRBJ2-1	-	TGTGCCAGCAGCTTAGCCACAGGATTGTACAATGAGCAGTTCTTC	CASSLATGLYNEQFF
-	TRBV10-1	TRBJ1-1	TRBD1	TGCGCCAGCAGTGGAGGTGGACAGGCAAATACTGAAGCTTTCTTT	CASSGGGQANTEAFF
once	TRBV3-1/TRBV3-2	TRBJ1-1	-	TGTGCCAGCAGCCCGAATGGGCTCACTGAAGCTTTCTTT	CASSPNGLTEAFF
few	TRBV27	TRBJ1-2	TRBD1	TGTGCCAGCAGGGGACAGGGAAGAAAAGGTGGCTACACCTTC	CASRGQGRKGGYTF
-	TRBV27	TRBJ1-5	-	TGTGCCAGCACCACAGGGATTGGCCAGCCCCAGCATTTT	CASTTGIGQPQHF
once	TRBV7-9	TRBJ2-2	TRBD2	TGTGCCAGCAGCTTAGCGTTGAACCGGGGGGACACCGGGGAGCTGTTTTTT	CASSLALNRGDTGELFF
-	TRBV10-2	TRBJ1-1	-	TGCGCCAGCAGTGTACAGAACACTGAAGCTTTCTTT	CASSVQNTEAFF
-	TRBV25-1	TRBJ2-1	TRBD2	TGTGCCAGCAGTGGGTCTGGGCTAGCGGGAGGAGTGCAGTTCTTC	CASSGSGLAGGVQFF
-	TRBV6-6	TRBJ1-2	TRBD1	TGTGCCAGTGGGACAGGAACCTATGGCTACACCTTC	CASGTGTYGYTF
-	TRBV9	TRBJ2-7	TRBD1	TGTGCCAGCAGCGTAGGCCTACAGGGGCGCGAGCAGTACTTC	CASSVGLQGREQYF
-	TRBV4-2	TRBJ1-4	TRBD1	TGTGCCAGCAGCCAAGATTCGAACCCCGGACAGGGGAGGGAAAAACTGTTTTTT	CASSQDSNPGQGREKLFF
-	TRBV29-1	TRBJ1-1	-	TGCAGCGTTCAAGGTCCAGCGATAGGAGCTTTCTTT	CSVQGPAIGAFF
-	TRBV7-2	TRBJ1-6	-	TGTGCCAGCAGCTTAGCGCGGGGGCCCCTCACTTCACCCCTCCACTTT	CASSLARGPLTSPLHF
-	TRBV27	TRBJ1-6	TRBD1	TGTGCCAGCAGTCAAGGGACAGTCAGTTTTGATTCACCCCTCCACTTT	CASSQGTVSFDSPLHF
once	TRBV6-1	TRBJ2-3	TRBD2	TGTGCCAGCAGTGAGGCCCTGGGGCGGGGGGGCACAGATACGCAGTATTTT	CASSEALGRGGTDTQYF
-	TRBV6-5	TRBJ2-3	-	TGTGCCAGCAGTTACTTATCTAGCACAGATACGCAGTATTTT	CASSYLSSTDTQYF
-	TRBV27	TRBJ1-2	TRBD1	TGTGCCAGCAGTTATGGACAGGGGTACTATGGCTACACCTTC	CASSYGQGYYGYTF
once	TRBV9	TRBJ2-3	-	TGTGCCAGCAGCCTACGCGACACAGATACGCAGTATTTT	CASSLRDTDTQYF